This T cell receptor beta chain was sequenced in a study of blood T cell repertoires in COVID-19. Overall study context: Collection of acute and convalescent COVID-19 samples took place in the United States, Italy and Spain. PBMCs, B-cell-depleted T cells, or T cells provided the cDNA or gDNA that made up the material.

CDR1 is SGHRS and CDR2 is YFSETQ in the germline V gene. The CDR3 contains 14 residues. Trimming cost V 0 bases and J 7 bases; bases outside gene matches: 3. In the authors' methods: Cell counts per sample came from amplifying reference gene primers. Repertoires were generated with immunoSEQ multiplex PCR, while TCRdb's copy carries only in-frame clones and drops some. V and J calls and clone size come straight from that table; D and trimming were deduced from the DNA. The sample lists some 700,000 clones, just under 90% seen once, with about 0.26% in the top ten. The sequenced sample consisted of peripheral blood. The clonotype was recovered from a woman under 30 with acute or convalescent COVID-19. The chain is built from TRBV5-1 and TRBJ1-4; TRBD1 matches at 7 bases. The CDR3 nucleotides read TGCGCCAGCAGCTTGGAAGACAGGGTTGAAAAACTGTTTTTT. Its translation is CASSLEDRVEKLFF.